The next 30 T cell receptor beta chains were all read from a single sample in a study of T cells after yellow fever vaccination. Each CDR3 protein is one row after TCRdb ran MiXCR on the 5' RACE reads. The sample lists around 29,000 distinct CDR3 sequences, roughly 6% occurring once. Sequencing was performed on PBMCs, either bulk or a sorted T-cell subset (CD4+, CD8+, memory, or dextramer-sorted; not recorded which), taken on the day of the yellow fever booster vaccination. Receptors originate from a man younger than 40 who received the YFV17D yellow fever vaccine.

This clonotype was detected ten times or more. The chain uses TRBV11-2 and TRBJ2-3; D unclear. CDR3 length equals 15 residues. Germline CDR1 reads SGHAT; CDR2 reads FQNNGV. Trimming shortened V by 3 bases and J by 1 base, and 11 bases separated the two germline ends. Here the CDR3 reads CASSLATPGTDTQYF. DNA for the CDR3: TGTGCCAGCAGCTTGGCTACCCCCGGCACAGATACGCAGTATTTT. Full variable domain (remainder filled in from reference TRBV11-2 and TRBJ2-3): EAGVAQSPRYKIIEKRQSVAFWCNPISGHATLYWYQQILGQGPKLLIQFQNNGVVDDSQLPKDRFSAERLKGVDSTLKIQPAKLEDSAVYLCASSLATPGTDTQYFGPGTRLTVL.

There are a few counts of this clonotype. The genes are TRBV5-1 and TRBJ2-1; TRBD2 matches 8 bases. J lost 4 bases, V lost 4 bases, and 7 bases had no gene match. CDR3 length: 15 residues. Looked up from germline, CDR1 is SGHRS and CDR2 is YFSETQ. The CDR3 DNA sequence: TGCGCCAGCAGCGGCGGACTAGCTAAATACAATGAGCAGTTCTTC. Its protein is CASSGGLAKYNEQFF.

This clonotype was seen many times. The chain recombines TRBV5-6 with TRBJ2-1, with 9 bases matching TRBD2. The CDR3 consists of 17 residues. Germline V gene sequence: CDR1 SGHDT, CDR2 YYEEEE. V was clipped by 0 bases and J by 8 bases; unmatched bases: 12. The CDR3 sequence: CASSLGAGGAGGYEQFF. The CDR3 DNA reads TGTGCCAGCAGCTTGGGTGCGGGAGGGGCTGGGGGCTATGAGCAGTTCTTC. The variable domain in full, with the rest retrieved from reference TRBV5-6 and TRBJ2-1, is DAGVTQSPTHLIKTRGQQVTLRCSPKSGHDTVSWYQQALGQGPQFIFQYYEEEERQRGNFPDRFSGHQFPNYSSELNVNALLLGDSALYLCASSLGAGGAGGYEQFFGPGTRLTVL.

The chain couples TRBV10-3 to TRBJ2-4; D unclear. The CDR3 is 16 residues long. V shed 4 bases and J shed 3 bases, with 16 bases lying between them. Per germline, CDR1 ENHRY and CDR2 SYGVKD. The CDR3 nucleotides read TGTGCCATCAGTGCCACAGTTGGAATCTTCAAAAACATTCAGTACTTC. Translated, it gives CAISATVGIFKNIQYF.

The table lists this clonotype with a few counts. Here the CDR3 reads CAISESGTGGGYNEQFF. CDR3 bases: TGTGCCATCAGTGAGTCGGGGACAGGGGGCGGCTACAATGAGCAGTTCTTC. This rearrangement joins TRBV10-3 to TRBJ2-1; 12 bases match TRBD1. Germline loops: CDR1 ENHRY, CDR2 SYGVKD. The V and J ends lost 0 bases and 3 bases, in that order; junction bases with no gene match: 3. This CDR3 contains 17 residues.

The chain recombines TRBV20-1 with TRBJ2-5; 8 bases fit TRBD2. The CDR3 contains 16 residues. From germline, CDR1 is DFQATT and CDR2 SNEGSKA (reference sequence). Germline trimming cut 3 bases from V and 5 bases from J; bases unmatched to any gene: 14. Here the CDR3 DNA reads TGCAGTGCTAGTCCGTCGTCGGGAGGGTCGGGGGAGACCCAGTACTTC. Translating gives CSASPSSGGSGETQYF.

This clonotype was seen many times. The gene calls are TRBV5-5 and TRBJ2-1, with D possibly being TRBD1 (5 bases). Trimming pared 2 bases from V and 1 base from J, leaving 13 bases between. Per the germline V gene, CDR1 is SGHKS and CDR2 is YYEKEE (reference sequence). The CDR3 runs 16 residues. The CDR3 DNA reads TGTGCCAGCAGCTTACGGTCAGGGAATTCCTACAATGAGCAGTTCTTC. It specifies CASSLRSGNSYNEQFF.

There are many counts of this clonotype. The J gene is TRBJ2-3, the V gene TRBV7-8; TRBD1 matches 9 bases. V gave up 4 bases and J gave up 3 bases; unmatched junction bases: 5. Looked up from germline, CDR1 is SGHVS and CDR2 is FQNEAQ. The CDR3 has 15 residues. The DNA of the CDR3 is TGTGCCAGCAGCTACCGGGACAGGGAGACAGATACGCAGTATTTT. Translation gives CASSYRDRETDTQYF.

This clonotype has only a few counts. The chain has TRBV12-3 or TRBV12-4 and TRBJ1-3, with D possibly being TRBD1 (5 bases). The CDR3 extends over 14 amino acids. V was cut by 6 bases and J by 0 bases, with 9 bases left in between. CDR3 sequence reads: CASRKTDSGNTIYF. CDR3 in DNA: TGTGCCAGCAGGAAGACAGACTCTGGAAACACCATATATTTT.

J is TRBJ2-2 and V is TRBV6-1; either TRBD1 or TRBD2 may supply D (5 bases each). V was pared by 10 bases and J by 2 bases, with 17 bases between. This CDR3 is 15 amino acids long. Looked up from germline, CDR1 is MNHNS and CDR2 is SASEGT. CDR3 sequence (DNA): TGTGCCACGAACAGGAGGCTTTATAACACCGGGGAGCTGTTTTTT. Encoded protein: CATNRRLYNTGELFF.

This clonotype was seen many times. The V gene is TRBV6-5, the J gene TRBJ2-7; TRBD2 might be the D (6 bases). Germline CDR1 and CDR2: MNHEY and SVGAGI. V lost 5 bases to trimming and J lost 0 bases, with 11 bases between them. The CDR3 runs 14 residues. The CDR3 nucleotides are TGTGCCAGCAGTAGCGGGTTTGTCTCCTACGAGCAGTACTTC. This sequence encodes CASSSGFVSYEQYF.

The sample holds a few counts of this clonotype. This rearrangement joins TRBV30 to TRBJ1-1; no definite D call. V dropped 1 base and J dropped 0 bases, with 12 bases sitting between them. Germline V gene sequence: CDR1 GTSNPN, CDR2 SVGIG (reference sequence). There are 15 residues in the CDR3. The CDR3 region has the DNA TGTGCCTGGAGTGGTCAGGAGGTGGTGAACACTGAAGCTTTCTTT. This translates into CAWSGQEVVNTEAFF.

This clonotype was counted a few times. The chain joins TRBV3-1 to TRBJ2-1; TRBD1 or TRBD2 may be the D gene (5 bases each). The CDR3 is made up of 12 amino acids. Trimming took 0 bases from V and 12 from J, leaving 9 bases between them. Germline V CDR1 and CDR2: LGHDT, YNNKEL (reference sequence). CDR3 sequence: CASSQERGRQFF. CDR3 bases: TGTGCCAGCAGCCAAGAGAGGGGACGGCAGTTCTTC.

This clonotype was counted once. The CDR3 DNA sequence: TGTGCCAGCAACCGGCCAGGGTTTTCCTACGAGCAGTACTTC. This translates into CASNRPGFSYEQYF. The J gene is TRBJ2-7, the V gene TRBV6-2 or TRBV6-3; a possible D gene is TRBD1 (5 bases). Trimming pared 7 bases from V and 1 base from J, leaving 14 bases between. Germline loops: CDR1 MNHEY, CDR2 SVGEGT. This CDR3 spans 14 amino acids.

This clonotype has ten or more counts. The chain uses TRBV4-1 and TRBJ1-2; possibly TRBD1 for D (6 bases). V shed 3 bases and J shed 6 bases, with 14 bases lying between them. The CDR3 runs 14 residues. Per germline, CDR1 MGHRA and CDR2 YSYEKL. CDR3: CASSQRQDIHGYTF. CDR3 in DNA: TGCGCCAGCAGCCAGCGACAGGATATACATGGCTACACCTTC.

This clonotype has at least ten counts. The rearrangement uses TRBV12-3 or TRBV12-4 and TRBJ2-5; TRBD1 is a possible D gene (6 bases). V lost 3 bases and J lost 4, with 9 bases in between. The CDR3 length is 13 residues. This CDR3 reads CASSFRGGETQYF. The CDR3 nucleotides read TGTGCCAGCAGTTTCAGGGGCGGAGAGACCCAGTACTTC.

This clonotype came up a few times. V is TRBV7-2 and J is TRBJ2-3; D gene uncertain. Germline values: CDR1 SGHTA, CDR2 FQGNSA. This CDR3 is built from 14 residues. V was clipped by 6 bases and J by 3 bases, with 13 bases between them. As DNA, the CDR3 is TGTGCCAGCAGTTCCCCGACTCGTACAGATACGCAGTATTTT. This encodes CASSSPTRTDTQYF. Combining the CDR3 with reference TRBV7-2 and TRBJ2-3 gives the whole variable domain GAGVSQSPSNKVTEKGKDVELRCDPISGHTALYWYRQSLGQGLEFLIYFQGNSAPDKSGLPSDRFSAERTGGSVSTLTIQRTQQEDSAVYLCASSSPTRTDTQYFGPGTRLTVL.

This clonotype was seen ten or more times. The chain carries TRBV5-1 and TRBJ2-7; D is unresolved. Trimming shortened V by 4 bases and J by 3 bases, and 11 bases separated the two germline ends. This CDR3 has 13 residues. CDR1 and CDR2 (germline): SGHRS, YFSETQ. The CDR3 region is CASSSPRDYEQYF. CDR3 bases: TGCGCCAGCAGCAGTCCAAGGGACTACGAGCAGTACTTC. Together with reference TRBV5-1 and TRBJ2-7, the CDR3 gives the full variable domain: KAGVTQTPRYLIKTRGQQVTLSCSPISGHRSVSWYQQTPGQGLQFLFEYFSETQRNKGNFPGRFSGRQFSNSRSEMNVSTLELGDSALYLCASSSPRDYEQYFGPGTRLTVT.

In this sample, this clonotype turned up many times. The chain links TRBV2 to TRBJ2-7; 9 bases match TRBD1. CDR1 and CDR2 (germline): SNHLY, FYNNEI. CDR3 size: 12 residues. V was pared by 8 bases and J by 6 bases, with 5 bases of the junction left unmatched. The CDR3 region is CASAQGALEQYF. DNA for the CDR3: TGTGCCAGCGCACAGGGGGCCCTCGAGCAGTACTTC.

This clonotype was detected ten times or more. This rearrangement joins TRBV5-1 to TRBJ2-7; 9 bases are a match to TRBD1. Germline trimming cut 4 bases from V and 1 base from J; bases unmatched to any gene: 3. Per the germline V gene, CDR1 is SGHRS and CDR2 is YFSETQ. The CDR3 covers 14 residues. The CDR3 spells CASSRGQGSYEQYF. The DNA of the CDR3 is TGCGCCAGCAGCAGGGGACAGGGTTCCTACGAGCAGTACTTC.

This clonotype showed up many times. The rearrangement links TRBV5-1 to TRBJ2-1; 11 nucleotides match TRBD2. The germline V gene encodes CDR1 SGHRS and CDR2 YFSETQ. Losses at the gene ends were 0 bases for V and 6 bases for J; bases not matched to a gene: 11. CDR3 size: 18 residues. The CDR3 region has the DNA TGCGCCAGCAGCTTGGGACTAGCGGGAACTCAGGACGGCAATGAGCAGTTCTTC. As protein: CASSLGLAGTQDGNEQFF.

This clonotype was seen many times. The chain is built from TRBV12-3 or TRBV12-4 and TRBJ2-7; no firm D call. This CDR3 contains 13 residues. V was pared by 3 bases and J by 2 bases, with 8 bases between. The CDR3 DNA reads TGTGCCAGCAGTTTCGTACAAACCTACGAGCAGTACTTC. This sequence encodes CASSFVQTYEQYF.

In its sample, this clonotype is medium-sized (0.01 to 0.1%). This chain joins TRBV11-2 and TRBJ2-1; D is uncertain. Germline assignment: CDR1 SGHAT and CDR2 FQNNGV. V was trimmed by 3 bases and J by 7 bases, leaving 7 bases between them. The CDR3 runs 12 residues. CDR3 DNA: TGTGCCAGCAGCTTGGCGGTTAATGAGCAGTTCTTC. Translating gives CASSLAVNEQFF.

This clonotype was counted ten times or more. The chain joins TRBV20-1 to TRBJ2-3; TRBD2 agrees at 12 bases. This CDR3 is 17 amino acids long. Germline V CDR1 and CDR2: DFQATT, SNEGSKA (reference sequence). V lost 6 bases to trimming and J lost 1 base; unmatched junction nucleotides: 11. CDR3 bases: TGCAGTGCCGATACTAGCGGGAGGCCGGGGGGCACAGATACGCAGTATTTT. It is translated as CSADTSGRPGGTDTQYF.

The rearrangement uses TRBV6-5 and TRBJ1-2, with a tentative D call TRBD1 (5 bases). Trimming stripped 6 bases from V and 4 bases from J, with 12 bases between. Germline V CDR1 and CDR2: MNHEY, SVGAGI. This CDR3 has 13 residues. As DNA, the CDR3 is TGTGCCAGCAGCCCAGCGGGACTCTATGGCTACACCTTC. Amino acid sequence: CASSPAGLYGYTF.

This clonotype was recorded a few times. The V call is TRBV6-2 or TRBV6-3, the J call TRBJ2-2; perhaps TRBD1 as D (5 bases). The CDR3 sequence is 15 residues long. With 6 bases removed from V and 1 base from J, the gap between germline ends came to 12 bases. CDR1 is MNHEY, CDR2 SVGEGT, per germline. The CDR3 region is CASRWAGQNTGELFF. The CDR3 nucleotides read TGTGCCAGCAGGTGGGCAGGACAGAACACCGGGGAGCTGTTTTTT.

This clonotype was counted many times. V and J are TRBV5-8 and TRBJ2-1; 15 bases are a match to TRBD2. The CDR3 contains 15 residues. Germline V gene lookup returns CDR1 SGHTS and CDR2 YDEGEE. Trimming at V came to 4 bases and at J to 9 bases, leaving 5 bases not matched to a gene. The CDR3 loop is CASSRGLAGGSEQFF. CDR3 nucleotides: TGTGCCAGCAGCAGGGGACTAGCGGGAGGATCTGAGCAGTTCTTC.

This clonotype was found many times. J is TRBJ2-1 and V is TRBV20-1, with 12 bases aligning to TRBD2. The CDR3 covers 13 residues. The trim removed 8 bases at V and 7 bases at J, leaving 6 bases unmatched. Germline-derived CDR1 and CDR2 are DFQATT and SNEGSKA (reference sequence). CDR3 protein: CSLAGGPGNEQFF. The CDR3 DNA is TGCAGTCTAGCGGGAGGGCCGGGTAATGAGCAGTTCTTC.

The chain links TRBV7-2 to TRBJ2-5; D tentatively fits TRBD1 or TRBD2 (7 bases each). CDR1 and CDR2 (germline): SGHTA, FQGNSA. Deletions cut 5 bases from V and 5 bases from J, with 15 bases between. CDR3 length: 14 residues. The CDR3 region has the DNA TGTGCCAGCAGCAAGAACAGGGGAGGGGAGACCCAGTACTTC. Amino acid sequence: CASSKNRGGETQYF.

The sample holds many counts of this clonotype. The chain has TRBV20-1 and TRBJ2-7; 8 bases are a match to TRBD2. Germline CDR1 reads DFQATT; CDR2 reads SNEGSKA (reference sequence). The CDR3 runs 14 residues. Unmatched junction bases numbered 8, after V lost 5 bases and J lost 2 bases. The CDR3 DNA reads TGCAGTGCTCAGGCGGTAGCGGGAACCTACGAGCAGTACTTC. Its translation is CSAQAVAGTYEQYF.